The T cell receptor beta chain under discussion was sequenced for a study of blood T cell repertoires in COVID-19. The protocol was immunoSEQ multiplex PCR, while the TCRdb copy is restricted to in-frame clones and leaves out a portion. The sample lists around 100,000 clones, 75% to 90% occurring once. This CDR3 spans 14 amino acids. The V end was cut by 0 bases, the J end by 5 bases, with 8 bases between. Germline CDR1 MNHEY, CDR2 SVGEGT. The sequence was obtained from a man older than 75 with acute or convalescent COVID-19. The specimen sequenced was peripheral blood. The J gene is TRBJ2-1, the V gene TRBV6-2 or TRBV6-3; D unresolved. In DNA form, the CDR3 reads TGTGCCAGCAGTTACTCCCCGGTCCACAATGAGCAGTTCTTC. The encoded protein is CASSYSPVHNEQFF.